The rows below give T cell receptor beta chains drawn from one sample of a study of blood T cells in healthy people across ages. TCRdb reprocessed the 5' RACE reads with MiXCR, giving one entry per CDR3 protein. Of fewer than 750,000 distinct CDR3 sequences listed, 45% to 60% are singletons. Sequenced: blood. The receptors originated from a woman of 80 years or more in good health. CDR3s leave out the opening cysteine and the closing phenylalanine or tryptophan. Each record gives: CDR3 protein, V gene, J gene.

cdr3_aa: ASSQVGGGLGTDTQY
v_call: TRBV4-2
j_call: TRBJ2-3

cdr3_aa: SARTSSDEQY
v_call: TRBV20-1
j_call: TRBJ2-7

cdr3_aa: ASSLSGTGRNLNTEAF
v_call: TRBV7-3
j_call: TRBJ1-1

cdr3_aa: ASRFPAGLLSYNEQY
v_call: TRBV7-9
j_call: TRBJ2-5

cdr3_aa: ASSKDGSGGANTGELF
v_call: TRBV21-1
j_call: TRBJ2-2

cdr3_aa: ASSLVVPAQETQY
v_call: TRBV7-9
j_call: TRBJ2-5

cdr3_aa: ASSYTGGSTEAF
v_call: TRBV12-3/TRBV12-4
j_call: TRBJ1-1

cdr3_aa: ASSQGPSENQPQH
v_call: TRBV4-2
j_call: TRBJ1-5

cdr3_aa: ASRSAGTSGGPGANVLT
v_call: TRBV28
j_call: TRBJ2-6

cdr3_aa: ASSQDPGGPRDTQY
v_call: TRBV3-1
j_call: TRBJ2-3

cdr3_aa: ASRIDRSSYEQY
v_call: TRBV6-6
j_call: TRBJ2-7

cdr3_aa: ASSSRGTRKNIQY
v_call: TRBV28
j_call: TRBJ2-4

cdr3_aa: ASSSDAASIQY
v_call: TRBV27
j_call: TRBJ2-4

cdr3_aa: ASSLRSGSTDTQY
v_call: TRBV7-9
j_call: TRBJ2-3

cdr3_aa: SARGIQETQY
v_call: TRBV20-1
j_call: TRBJ2-5

cdr3_aa: ASSPEDTGSYGYT
v_call: TRBV4-2
j_call: TRBJ1-2

cdr3_aa: ASSPGGAKNIQY
v_call: TRBV6-6
j_call: TRBJ2-4

cdr3_aa: ATSRGSGANVLT
v_call: TRBV15
j_call: TRBJ2-6

cdr3_aa: SASRPSAGTDTQY
v_call: TRBV20-1
j_call: TRBJ2-3

cdr3_aa: AISESGRGNEKLF
v_call: TRBV10-3
j_call: TRBJ1-4

cdr3_aa: ATTPEQNTQY
v_call: TRBV2
j_call: TRBJ2-3

cdr3_aa: ASSYLGTGGHEQY
v_call: TRBV6-5
j_call: NA

cdr3_aa: ASSVVLGGIQY
v_call: TRBV9
j_call: TRBJ2-4

cdr3_aa: SASGETRVTDTQY
v_call: TRBV20-1
j_call: TRBJ2-3

cdr3_aa: SVERDVNVLT
v_call: TRBV29-1
j_call: TRBJ2-6

cdr3_aa: ASSSLAGGSTDTQY
v_call: TRBV5-1
j_call: TRBJ2-3

cdr3_aa: ASRDSLGLPLH
v_call: TRBV6-2/TRBV6-3
j_call: TRBJ1-6